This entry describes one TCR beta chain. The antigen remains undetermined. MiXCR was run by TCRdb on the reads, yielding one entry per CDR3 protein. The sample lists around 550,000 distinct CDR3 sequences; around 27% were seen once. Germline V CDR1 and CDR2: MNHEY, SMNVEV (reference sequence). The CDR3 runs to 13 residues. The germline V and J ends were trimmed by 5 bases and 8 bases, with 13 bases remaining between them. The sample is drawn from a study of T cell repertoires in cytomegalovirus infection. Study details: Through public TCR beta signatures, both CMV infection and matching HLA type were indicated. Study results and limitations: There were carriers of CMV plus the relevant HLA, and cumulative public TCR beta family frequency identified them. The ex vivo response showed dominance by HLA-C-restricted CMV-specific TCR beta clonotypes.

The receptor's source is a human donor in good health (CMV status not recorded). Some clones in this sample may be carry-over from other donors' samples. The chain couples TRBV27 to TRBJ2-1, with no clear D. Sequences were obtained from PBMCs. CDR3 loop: CASSPGELDEQFF. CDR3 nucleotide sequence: TGTGCCAGCAGTCCCGGAGAGTTAGATGAGCAGTTCTTC.